This TCR beta chain was sequenced during a study of cytomegalovirus exposure and HLA in healthy donors. PCR was performed using 60 Vbeta and 13 Jbeta primers. This table comes from immunoSEQ multiplex PCR, and its TCRdb copy is limited to in-frame clones, with some not included. Of 130,000 to 150,000 clones listed, around two thirds are singletons. The ends were cut back, 3 bases at V and 1 base at J, with 11 bases in the middle. The CDR3 length is 15 residues. Germline CDR1 reads SGHTA; CDR2 reads FQGTGA. The receptor was isolated from a woman between 18 and 29 years old in good health and CMV-seronegative. Sequenced: PBMCs. The chain recombines TRBV7-3 with TRBJ2-3; D possibly corresponds to TRBD1 (5 bases). CDR3 sequence (DNA): TGTGCCAGCAGCTTCCAGGGAACCGGCACAGATACGCAGTATTTT. This codes for CASSFQGTGTDTQYF.